Listed here are 28 T cell receptor beta chains from one sample, sequenced in a study of shared clonotypes between healthy human individuals (TCRdb year 2020). The library was made by the immunoSEQ multiplex PCR assay. TCRdb limited this immuneACCESS table to in-frame rearrangements with V and J called. A share of clones is missing; checked studies link under half to unresolved V genes, and the rest is unexplained. The sample records around 600,000 clones, 85% to 95% of which are singletons. Together, the top ten hold approximately 0.12% of the sample. CD8 naive samples were obtained by positive selection for CCR7 among CD45RO-negative cells, yielding a CD45RA+CCR7+ population from which TemRA cells were excluded. The sample taken for sequencing was naive CD8+ T cells sorted from blood. The sample's cell subset or site label, decoded: CD45RA+CCR7+. The receptors were sampled from a woman aged 25 to 39 in good health.

The chain is built from TRBV27 and TRBJ2-2; D is perhaps TRBD1 (6 bases). Trimming cost V 0 bases and J 5 bases, with 16 bases left between them. The CDR3 is 17 amino acids. CDR1 is MNHEY and CDR2 is SMNVEV in the germline V gene (reference sequence). CDR3 sequence: CASSLSTGTPLTGELFF. CDR3 DNA: TGTGCCAGCAGTTTATCCACCGGGACACCGCTAACCGGGGAGCTGTTTTTT.

This clone has a handful of counts. The chain carries TRBV29-1 and TRBJ1-1; no definite D call. Trimming took 0 bases from V and 11 from J, leaving 10 bases between them. CDR1 is SQVTM, CDR2 ANQGSEA, per germline. The CDR3 is 11 residues long. CDR3 sequence: CSVEDSGGAFF. CDR3 sequence (DNA): TGCAGCGTTGAAGACTCAGGCGGGGCTTTCTTT. Variable domain in full (rest from reference TRBV29-1 and TRBJ1-1): SAVISQKPSRDICQRGTSLTIQCQVDSQVTMMFWYRQQPGQSLTLIATANQGSEATYESGFVIDKFPISRPNLTFSTLTVSNMSPEDSSIYLCSVEDSGGAFFGQGTRLTVV.

The rearrangement links TRBV28 to TRBJ2-2, with a possible D match to TRBD1 (7 bases). Trimming stripped 9 bases from V and 3 bases from J, with 14 bases between. This CDR3 comprises 14 residues. Germline loops: CDR1 MDHEN, CDR2 SYDVKM. CDR3 coding DNA: TGTGCCAGTATCGACAGGGAGGACACCGGGGAGCTGTTTTTT. This gives the protein CASIDREDTGELFF.

The CDR3 is CASSQEEGAGANVLTF. CDR3 DNA: TGCGCCAGCAGCCAAGAGGAAGGAGCTGGGGCCAACGTCCTGACTTTC. The chain employs TRBV4-1 and TRBJ2-6; D ambiguous. Germline V lookup: CDR1 MGHRA, CDR2 YSYEKL. The ends were cut back, 0 bases at V and 2 bases at J, with 8 bases in the middle. This CDR3 is 16 amino acids long.

V is TRBV5-1 and J is TRBJ2-7, with unresolved D. The CDR3 spans 14 residues. Germline V lookup: CDR1 SGHRS, CDR2 YFSETQ. Trimming removed 2 bases at V and 2 bases at J, with 11 bases between. The CDR3 reads CASSFGSGAYEQYF. CDR3 DNA: TGCGCCAGCAGCTTTGGATCTGGCGCCTACGAGCAGTACTTC.

The chain links TRBV2 to TRBJ2-5; tentatively, D is TRBD2 (6 bases). This CDR3 has 16 residues. Germline CDR1 is SNHLY and CDR2 is FYNNEI. V was clipped by 4 bases and J by 1 base, with 16 bases between them. CDR3 nucleotides: TGTGCCAGCAGTGTGGAGACGGGAGTGGTCCAAGAGACCCAGTACTTC. It specifies CASSVETGVVQETQYF. The entire variable domain, with the rest obtained from reference TRBV2 and TRBJ2-5, is as follows: EPEVTQTPSHQVTQMGQEVILRCVPISNHLYFYWYRQILGQKVEFLVSFYNNEISEKSEIFDDQFSVERPDGSNFTLKIRSTKLEDSAMYFCASSVETGVVQETQYFGPGTRLLVL.

The CDR3 bases are TGCAGCGTTGAGGGACTAGCGGGAGGTTACAATGAGCAGTTCTTC. This encodes CSVEGLAGGYNEQFF. The V call is TRBV29-1, the J call TRBJ2-1; 15 nucleotides agree with TRBD2. CDR3 size: 15 residues. The germline CDR1 and CDR2 sequences are SQVTM and ANQGSEA. Unmatched junction bases numbered 1, after V lost 3 bases and J lost 4 bases.

The chain carries TRBV4-1 and TRBJ2-7, with D possibly being TRBD2 (5 bases). Germline CDR1 is MGHRA and CDR2 is YSYEKL. The length of the CDR3 is 15 residues. Trimming left V 2 bases short and J 7 bases short, with 18 bases between. The CDR3 DNA sequence: TGCGCCAGCAGCCAACTGGGCCTAGGTAGGAGGGAGCAGTACTTC. This sequence encodes CASSQLGLGRREQYF.

The chain recombines TRBV18 with TRBJ1-4; 7 bases line up with TRBD1. The CDR3 has 17 amino acids. Losses at the gene ends were 5 bases for V and 1 base for J; bases not matched to a gene: 10. Germline V CDR1 and CDR2: KGHSH, LQKENI. CDR3 sequence: CASSDRDRKLTNEKLFF. CDR3 DNA: TGTGCCAGCTCAGACCGGGACAGAAAATTAACTAATGAAAAACTGTTTTTT.

This sequence joins TRBV4-1 and TRBJ1-4; 7 positions match TRBD1. V shed 0 bases and J 7 bases; nucleotides not matched to a gene: 11. The length of the CDR3 is 17 residues. CDR1 is MGHRA, CDR2 YSYEKL, per germline. The CDR3 DNA sequence: TGCGCCAGCAGCCAAGATGGAAACAGGGGAAGTTCTGAAAAACTGTTTTTT. Translation: CASSQDGNRGSSEKLFF.

The chain has TRBV5-4 and TRBJ2-7; weak D call: TRBD2 (6 bases). V was pared by 2 bases and J by 1 base, with 7 bases between. Germline CDR1 reads SGHNT; CDR2 reads YYREEE (reference sequence). The CDR3 loop spans 13 amino acids. The CDR3 region has the DNA TGTGCCAGCAGCTTCGGGACTTCCTACGAGCAGTACTTC. Protein product: CASSFGTSYEQYF.

The chain has TRBV5-6 and TRBJ2-7; the D gene is possibly TRBD1 (6 bases). V gave up 2 bases and J gave up 0 bases, with 18 bases separating them. The CDR3 spans 17 residues. Germline V gene sequence: CDR1 SGHDT, CDR2 YYEEEE. CDR3 residues: CASSFWPGHLSSYEQYF. The CDR3 region has the DNA TGTGCCAGCAGCTTCTGGCCGGGACACTTGTCCTCCTACGAGCAGTACTTC. Full variable domain (rest looked up from reference TRBV5-6 and TRBJ2-7): DAGVTQSPTHLIKTRGQQVTLRCSPKSGHDTVSWYQQALGQGPQFIFQYYEEEERQRGNFPDRFSGHQFPNYSSELNVNALLLGDSALYLCASSFWPGHLSSYEQYFGPGTRLTVT.

V usage is TRBV13 and J usage is TRBJ2-6, with a possible D match to TRBD1 (6 bases). Germline V lookup: CDR1 PRHDT, CDR2 FYEKMQ (reference sequence). The CDR3 is 15 residues long. Trimming left V 5 bases short and J 1 base short, with 9 bases between. The CDR3 here is CASSPRGSGANVLTF. The CDR3 DNA reads as TGTGCCAGCAGCCCTAGGGGGTCTGGGGCCAACGTCCTGACTTTC.

CDR3 amino acids: CASSLLAGKLGEQFF. The DNA of the CDR3 is TGTGCCAGCAGTTTACTAGCGGGAAAGTTGGGTGAGCAGTTCTTC. The chain carries TRBV27 and TRBJ2-1; 9 positions agree with TRBD2. The CDR3 is 15 residues long. Germline lookup yields CDR1 MNHEY and CDR2 SMNVEV (reference sequence). V shed 2 bases, J shed 9 bases, and the junction held 8 bases outside the gene matches.

The genes are TRBV11-2 and TRBJ2-7, with a weak D call TRBD2 (6 bases). Germline V gene data show CDR1 as SGHAT and CDR2 as FQNNGV. With 4 bases removed from V and 6 bases from J, the gap between germline ends came to 16 bases. The CDR3 has 14 amino acids. In nucleotides, the CDR3 is TGTGCCAGCAGCTCCCACGCTATGACTAGCGAGCAGTACTTC. Protein: CASSSHAMTSEQYF.

J is TRBJ2-7 and V is TRBV4-1, with a possible D match to TRBD2 (6 bases). The V gene lost 0 bases and the J gene lost 1 base, with 10 bases spanning the gap. The germline V gene encodes CDR1 MGHRA and CDR2 YSYEKL. The CDR3 is made up of 15 amino acids. The CDR3 coding sequence is TGCGCCAGCAGCCAAGATTGGGGGGAGTCCTACGAGCAGTACTTC. Translated, it gives CASSQDWGESYEQYF.

V usage is TRBV14 and J usage is TRBJ2-3; D is unresolved. The V gene lost 0 bases and the J gene lost 2 bases, with 12 bases spanning the gap. There are 16 residues in the CDR3. Germline V gene sequence: CDR1 SGHDN, CDR2 FVKESK. The CDR3: CASSQDARLDTDTQYF. DNA of the CDR3: TGTGCCAGCAGCCAAGATGCTCGGCTAGACACAGATACGCAGTATTTT.

Concerning this clone itself: At one end, the junction sequence differs from germline, possibly due to a read error. This sequence joins TRBV5-1 and TRBJ2-2; TRBD2 might be the D (6 bases). Germline CDR1 is SGHRS and CDR2 is YFSETQ. The CDR3 totals 21 residues. This CDR3 reads CASSFGWRGPLRSINSGELFF. The CDR3 DNA reads TGCGCCAGCAGCTTCGGTTGGCGGGGCCCCCTTAGGTCCATAAACAGCGGGGAGCTGTTTTTT.

V usage is TRBV29-1 and J usage is TRBJ2-1; 10 bases agree with TRBD2. CDR1 and CDR2 (germline): SQVTM, ANQGSEA. Trimming cost V 3 bases and J 7 bases; bases outside gene matches: 9. CDR3 length: 15 amino acids. The CDR3 reads CSVDFSGRPLNEQFF. CDR3 DNA: TGCAGCGTTGACTTTAGCGGGAGGCCTCTGAATGAGCAGTTCTTC.

J is TRBJ2-7 and V is TRBV6-5, with 10 bases identical to TRBD2. The CDR3 length is 13 residues. J gave up 6 bases and V 5 bases, and 4 bases lay outside the gene matches. CDR1 and CDR2 from the germline V gene are MNHEY and SVGAGI. CDR3 sequence reads: CASSPSSGGEQYF. Here the CDR3 DNA reads TGTGCCAGCAGTCCGTCTAGCGGGGGCGAGCAGTACTTC.

The chain carries TRBV11-2 and TRBJ2-7, with TRBD1 matching 10 bases. After removal of 1 base from V and 4 bases from J, the junction contained 4 bases not matched to a gene. Germline loops: CDR1 SGHAT, CDR2 FQNNGV. The CDR3 sequence is 15 residues long. The CDR3 DNA reads TGTGCCAGCAGCTTAGTCGGGACAGGGGTTTACGAGCAGTACTTC. Translated, it gives CASSLVGTGVYEQYF. Variable domain in full (rest from reference TRBV11-2 and TRBJ2-7): EAGVAQSPRYKIIEKRQSVAFWCNPISGHATLYWYQQILGQGPKLLIQFQNNGVVDDSQLPKDRFSAERLKGVDSTLKIQPAKLEDSAVYLCASSLVGTGVYEQYFGPGTRLTVT.

The genes are TRBV27 and TRBJ2-1, with a weak D call TRBD1 (5 bases). The germline CDR1 and CDR2 sequences are MNHEY and SMNVEV (reference sequence). The CDR3 consists of 12 residues. Deletions cut 2 bases from V and 8 bases from J, with 7 bases between. In DNA, the CDR3 is TGTGCCAGCAGTTTACAGGGCGATGAGCAGTTCTTC. Protein product: CASSLQGDEQFF.

The J gene is TRBJ2-3, the V gene TRBV29-1; 13 bases match TRBD2. V was clipped by 4 bases and J by 4 bases; unmatched bases: 5. The CDR3 is made up of 15 amino acids. Germline V gives CDR1 SQVTM, CDR2 ANQGSEA. The CDR3 here is CSVARTSGSADTQYF. In DNA form, the CDR3 reads TGCAGCGTTGCCCGGACTAGCGGGAGTGCAGATACGCAGTATTTT.

The CDR3 sequence is CASRFTDTQYF. The CDR3 DNA sequence: TGCGCCAGCAGATTCACAGATACGCAGTATTTT. The V call is TRBV4-1, the J call TRBJ2-3; D gene ambiguous. The V gene's germline CDR1 is MGHRA and CDR2 YSYEKL. The CDR3 length is 11 residues. Trimming shortened V by 6 bases and J by 2 bases, and 3 bases separated the two germline ends.

The chain joins TRBV5-8 to TRBJ1-5; 9 bases are shared with TRBD1. Germline V gene sequence: CDR1 SGHTS, CDR2 YDEGEE. There are 19 residues in the CDR3. Germline trimming cut 0 bases from V and 1 base from J; bases unmatched to any gene: 11. The chain's CDR3 is CASSLAAGQGGTSNQPQHF. DNA of the CDR3: TGTGCCAGCAGCTTGGCCGCGGGACAGGGTGGAACGAGCAATCAGCCCCAGCATTTT.

The DNA of the CDR3 is TGTGCCAGCAGCTTATCGGGGCAGTACTGGGAGCAGTACTTC. It codes for CASSLSGQYWEQYF. This chain uses TRBV7-9 with TRBJ2-5; D is tentatively TRBD1 or TRBD2 (5 bases each). Trimming took 2 bases from V and 11 from J, leaving 18 bases between them. Germline V gives CDR1 SEHNR, CDR2 FQNEAQ (reference sequence). The CDR3 consists of 14 residues.

The chain carries TRBV13 and TRBJ2-5; D perhaps matches TRBD1 (5 bases). The DNA end is a closer match to TRBJ2-7, so the J assignment may be wrong. Germline V gene sequence: CDR1 PRHDT, CDR2 FYEKMQ (reference sequence). The CDR3 spans 12 residues. This chain's CDR3 is CASSLGGHEQYF. CDR3 DNA sequence: TGTGCCAGCAGCTTAGGGGGGCACGAGCAGTACTTC.

The chain joins TRBV27 to TRBJ2-7; 10 nucleotides align to TRBD1. Germline CDR1 MNHEY, CDR2 SMNVEV (reference sequence). The V segment lost 4 bases and the J segment 3 bases; nucleotides outside the gene matches: 6. This CDR3 comprises 15 residues. CDR3 nucleotide sequence: TGTGCCAGCAGTTGGGAGACAGGGGGCCTCTACGAGCAGTACTTC. Translated, it gives CASSWETGGLYEQYF.